This T cell receptor beta chain is drawn from a study of radiotherapy plus CTLA-4 blockade in lung cancer. The V segment lost 8 bases and the J segment 0 bases; nucleotides outside the gene matches: 4. This CDR3 spans 14 amino acids. Germline assignment: CDR1 MDHEN and CDR2 SYDVKM. The table came from immunoSEQ multiplex PCR; TCRdb's copy has only in-frame clones and leaves some out. The sample records around 71,000 clones, 65% to 85% being singletons. Study results and caveats: Among blood TCR repertoires after radiotherapy plus ipilimumab, tumor-derived clones expanded.

Points on this clone: The antigen remains unidentified.

Sequences were derived from peripheral blood, sampled from a patient treated with radiotherapy plus ipilimumab. This clonotype was sampled from a human donor with non-small cell lung cancer whose response to radiotherapy plus ipilimumab could not be evaluated. Some clones in this sample may be carry-over from other donors' samples. V usage is TRBV28 and J usage is TRBJ1-1, with 9 positions matching TRBD1. The CDR3 DNA reads TGTGCCAGCGAAAACAGGGGGCTGAACACTGAAGCTTTCTTT. As protein: CASENRGLNTEAFF. Combining the CDR3 with reference TRBV28 and TRBJ1-1 gives the whole variable domain DVKVTQSSRYLVKRTGEKVFLECVQDMDHENMFWYRQDPGLGLRLIYFSYDVKMKEKGDIPEGYSVSREKKERFSLILESASTNQTSMYLCASENRGLNTEAFFGQGTRLTVV.